The clone carrying this TCR beta chain has at least ten counts. Antigen unknown. Treatment here: PENTA 11 planned treatment interruption arm or continuous ART arm. Cryopreserved PBMC samples required at least 5 million viable cells. A 3' RACE protocol on RNA, with unique molecular identifiers, produced the TCR library. Via MiXCR, TCRdb re-called the 3' RACE reads, giving one row per CDR3 protein. The sample carries some 7,000 distinct CDR3 sequences, roughly 15% recorded once. The CDR3 is made up of 19 amino acids. V trimming: 4 bases; J trimming: 0 bases; junction bases outside the gene matches: 16. Germline V CDR1 and CDR2: SGHRS, YFSETQ. The record originates from a study of HIV-infected children after antiretroviral therapy interruption. Across the whole study: Most participating children were previously exposed to EBV and CMV. In continuous treatment, analyzed samples were from weeks 0, 48 and 150. Study-level results: Naive CD4+ sequences overlapped less between time points once interruption began.

The sample in question was CD45RO+ CD8+ T cells from PBMCs, pooled from several time points, obtained from a donor given antiretroviral therapy, either interrupted or continuous. Subset defined: memory CD8+ CD45RO+ CD45RA- T cells. The sequence derives from a pool of human donors with HIV. The V gene is TRBV5-1, the J gene TRBJ2-1; 7 positions agree with TRBD1. The CDR3 bases are TGCGCCAGCAGCAGGGAAAGGGGGCAGGGTTTAATCTCCTACAATGAGCAGTTCTTC. This gives the protein CASSRERGQGLISYNEQFF.